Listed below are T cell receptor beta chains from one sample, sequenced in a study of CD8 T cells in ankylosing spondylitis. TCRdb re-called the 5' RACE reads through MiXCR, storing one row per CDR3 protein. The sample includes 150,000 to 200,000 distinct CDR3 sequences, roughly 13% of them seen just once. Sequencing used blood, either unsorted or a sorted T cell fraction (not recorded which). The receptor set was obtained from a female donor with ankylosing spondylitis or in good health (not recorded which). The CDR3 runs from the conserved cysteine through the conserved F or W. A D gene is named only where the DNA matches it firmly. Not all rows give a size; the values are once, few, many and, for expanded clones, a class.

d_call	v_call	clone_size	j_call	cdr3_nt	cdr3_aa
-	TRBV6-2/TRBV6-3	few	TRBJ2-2	TGTGCCAGCAGTTACGGCAGGCGTCAGTTGGACAACGCCGGGGAGCTGTTTTTT	CASSYGRRQLDNAGELFF
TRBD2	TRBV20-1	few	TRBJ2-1	TGCAGTGCTCATTCCGGGACTAGGGTCACCGATGAGCAGTTCTTC	CSAHSGTRVTDEQFF
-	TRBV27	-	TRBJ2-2	TGTGCCAGCAGTCCAGGGGCGTACACCGGGGAGCTGTTTTTT	CASSPGAYTGELFF
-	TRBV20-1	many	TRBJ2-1	TGCAGTGCCGATCAGGTTGGAGGTACCCAGTTCTTC	CSADQVGGTQFF
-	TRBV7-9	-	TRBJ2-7	TGTGCCAGCAGCTTTCAGGGTAAGGTCGACGAGCAGTACTTC	CASSFQGKVDEQYF
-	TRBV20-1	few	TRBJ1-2	TGCAGTGCAGTGAAGGCGGGGGTTGGCTACACCTTC	CSAVKAGVGYTF
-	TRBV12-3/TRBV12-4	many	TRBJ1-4	TGTGCCAGCAACTCCCCATCTAAAAGGGAAAAACTGTTTTTT	CASNSPSKREKLFF
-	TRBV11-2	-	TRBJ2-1	TGTGCCAGCAGCCCCGAACTGGGCGGACAATATGAGCAGTTCTTC	CASSPELGGQYEQFF
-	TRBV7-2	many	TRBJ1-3	TGTGCCAGCAGCTTAGTAAGCCAGGGCATCTATGGGAACACCATATATTTT	CASSLVSQGIYGNTIYF
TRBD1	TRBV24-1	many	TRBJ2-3	TGTGCCACCAGTGATTCCGGGACAGGGGTGAGCACAGATACGCAGTATTTT	CATSDSGTGVSTDTQYF
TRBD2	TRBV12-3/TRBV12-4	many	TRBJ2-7	TGTGCCAGCAGTCTAGCGGGAGGGTTATCCTACGAGCAGTACTTC	CASSLAGGLSYEQYF
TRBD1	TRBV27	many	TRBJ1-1	TGTGCCAGCAGTTTGACAGGGTTCGCCACTGAAGCTTTCTTT	CASSLTGFATEAFF
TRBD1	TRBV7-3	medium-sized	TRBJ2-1	TGTGCCAGCAGCTTAGGTGACAGGGAGAATGATGAGCAGTTCTTC	CASSLGDRENDEQFF